The clone carrying this T cell receptor (beta chain) was picked up a small number of times. Its antigen is still unknown. The entry originates in a study of neoadjuvant anti-PD-1 for oral cavity cancer. Turning to the study itself: Most patients had three to four biweekly doses of 3 mg/kg nivolumab before resection. Patients without progression got a fourth dose around day 43. Study-wide results and caveats: Post-treatment tumors with larger preexisting clones showed more shrinkage.

Survey sequencing of tumors mostly used 4.8 ug DNA, two replicates. The table came from immunoSEQ multiplex PCR; TCRdb's copy has only in-frame clones and leaves some out. The sample gives under 14,000 clones, over 40% of which show up once; roughly 29% is in the top ten. Germline V gene lookup returns CDR1 SNHLY and CDR2 FYNNEI. V was clipped by 8 bases and J by 9 bases, with 17 bases between them. This CDR3 contains 12 residues. Specimen: tumor tissue, collected before nivolumab (anti-PD-1) treatment. V gene TRBV2 combines with J gene TRBJ2-7, with D perhaps being TRBD1 or TRBD2 (5 bases each). This receptor was taken from a person between 35 and 79 years old with oral cavity squamous cell carcinoma. This chain's CDR3 is CASATGTVLQYF. The CDR3 DNA is TGTGCCAGCGCCACCGGGACGGTTCTGCAGTACTTC.